Listed here are 18 T cell receptor beta chains from one sample, sequenced in a study of blood T cell repertoires in COVID-19 (dated by TCRdb to about 2020). The method behind the library was the immunoSEQ multiplex PCR assay. The immuneACCESS repertoire file appears here via TCRdb, limited to in-frame rearrangements. These files lack a portion of the clones; in checked studies, under half of the deficit traces to unresolved V genes, and the cause of the others is not known. The sample table holds tens of thousands of clones, of which 70% to 90% were seen once. Clones ranked in the top ten supply around a sixth of the sample. Sequencing was done on a sample of peripheral blood. The source of these receptors is a man at least 80 years old in a cohort sampled during active COVID-19.

CDR3 sequence: CASSPDRRGSEKLFF. The CDR3 DNA reads as TGCGCCAGCAGCCCTGACAGGCGAGGATCTGAAAAACTGTTTTTT. The gene calls are TRBV4-1 and TRBJ1-4; D perhaps matches TRBD1 (6 bases). The CDR3 contains 15 residues. V was trimmed by 4 bases and J by 7 bases, leaving 16 bases between them. Germline assignment: CDR1 MGHRA and CDR2 YSYEKL.

The V and J genes are TRBV4-1 and TRBJ2-1, with TRBD1 identical over 7 bases. This CDR3 is 15 amino acids long. The germline V gene has CDR1 MGHRA and CDR2 YSYEKL. The V gene end was trimmed by 4 bases and the J gene end by 1 base; junction bases not matched to a gene: 4. In DNA, the CDR3 is TGCGCCAGCAGCCTCGAGGGACAGTCCTACAATGAGCAGTTCTTC. Translation: CASSLEGQSYNEQFF.

The chain recombines TRBV27 with TRBJ2-5, with D maybe TRBD2 (7 bases). Trimming pared 8 bases from V and 9 bases from J, leaving 22 bases between. This CDR3 contains 14 residues. Per the germline V gene, CDR1 is MNHEY and CDR2 is SMNVEV (reference sequence). The CDR3 is CASLPSGAPGAQYF. The DNA of the CDR3 is TGTGCCAGCCTTCCTAGCGGCGCCCCAGGGGCCCAGTACTTC.

The V gene is TRBV7-9, the J gene TRBJ2-5, with 8 bases fitting TRBD2. V was clipped by 4 bases and J by 1 base; unmatched bases: 8. CDR1 SEHNR and CDR2 FQNEAQ come from the germline V gene (reference sequence). The CDR3 has 16 amino acids. As DNA, the CDR3 is TGTGCCAGCAGCTCTTTAGCGGGGATAACCCAAGAGACCCAGTACTTC. As protein: CASSSLAGITQETQYF.

The rearrangement uses TRBV7-9 and TRBJ2-1; maybe TRBD1 (5 bases). V was pared by 1 base and J by 8 bases, with 9 bases between. Germline CDR1 reads SEHNR; CDR2 reads FQNEAQ (reference sequence). This CDR3 has 13 residues. In DNA form, the CDR3 reads TGTGCCAGCAGCTTAGGACAGCGCGATGAGCAGTTCTTC. Residues: CASSLGQRDEQFF.

In this sample, this clone turned up once. The chain uses TRBV11-2 and TRBJ1-1; D remains unclear. V shed 0 bases and J shed 4 bases, with 9 bases lying between them. This CDR3 contains 14 residues. The V gene's germline CDR1 is SGHAT and CDR2 FQNNGV. CDR3 nucleotides: TGTGCCAGCAGCTTAGATGGCCAGGTCACTGAAGCTTTCTTT. Its translation: CASSLDGQVTEAFF.

This clone came up once. The chain links TRBV6-5 to TRBJ2-1, with D tentatively TRBD1 (5 bases). This CDR3 has 13 amino acids. The germline gives CDR1 MNHEY, CDR2 SVGAGI. V lost 5 bases, J lost 2 bases, and 7 bases lay in between. The CDR3 DNA reads TGTGCCAGCAGTCAGGGCCCCTACAATGAGCAGTTCTTC. Translation gives CASSQGPYNEQFF.

The rearrangement joins TRBV19 to TRBJ2-1; TRBD1 matches at 12 bases. CDR1 is LNHDA and CDR2 is SQIVND in the germline V gene (reference sequence). The CDR3 totals 17 residues. The V segment lost 0 bases and the J segment 7 bases; nucleotides outside the gene matches: 7. CDR3 bases: TGTGCCAGTAGTATAGATATTCGGGACAGGGGGCGGAATGAGCAGTTCTTC. It encodes CASSIDIRDRGRNEQFF.

The chain joins TRBV4-3 to TRBJ2-7; D possibly corresponds to TRBD2 (6 bases). Germline V CDR1 and CDR2: LGHNA, YSLEER. The CDR3 loop spans 13 amino acids. Trimming stripped 0 bases from V and 4 bases from J, with 7 bases between. This chain's CDR3 is CASSQDGGYEQYF. In DNA form, the CDR3 reads TGCGCCAGCAGCCAAGATGGAGGGTACGAGCAGTACTTC.

This chain links TRBV6-2 or TRBV6-3 with TRBJ2-7, with 7 positions matching TRBD2. The CDR3 covers 17 residues. Germline CDR1 and CDR2: MNHEY and SVGEGT. The V and J ends lost 0 bases and 6 bases, in that order; junction bases with no gene match: 14. Written as DNA, the CDR3 is TGTGCCAGCAGTTACTCGATAGGGAGCGGGGCAGCGGGCGAGCAGTACTTC. Amino acids: CASSYSIGSGAAGEQYF.

The chain is built from TRBV7-2 and TRBJ2-5, with TRBD2 as a possible D gene (5 bases). Per the germline V gene, CDR1 is SGHTA and CDR2 is FQGNSA. The CDR3 consists of 13 residues. Trimming cost V 3 bases and J 5 bases, with 10 bases left between them. The CDR3 loop is CASSFEGTETQYF. In DNA, the CDR3 is TGTGCCAGCAGCTTCGAGGGAACTGAGACCCAGTACTTC.

This clone was counted a few times. CDR3 amino acids: CASSSGYRDSPLHF. The CDR3 DNA sequence: TGTGCCAGCAGCTCCGGGTATCGGGATTCACCCCTCCACTTT. The chain uses TRBV7-9 and TRBJ1-6; no definite D call. The CDR3 extends over 14 amino acids. Germline values: CDR1 SEHNR, CDR2 FQNEAQ (reference sequence). V lost 4 bases, J lost 8 bases, and 12 bases lay in between.

J is TRBJ2-7 and V is TRBV7-2, with TRBD1 matching over 10 bases. The CDR3 contains 15 residues. V was clipped by 7 bases and J by 4 bases; unmatched bases: 10. Germline CDR1 SGHTA, CDR2 FQGNSA. As DNA, the CDR3 is TGTGCCAGCACCTTCTCCTGGACAGGGGGGTACGAGCAGTACTTC. It yields the protein CASTFSWTGGYEQYF. Based on the CDR3 plus reference TRBV7-2 and TRBJ2-7, the full variable domain is GAGVSQSPSNKVTEKGKDVELRCDPISGHTALYWYRQSLGQGLEFLIYFQGNSAPDKSGLPSDRFSAERTGGSVSTLTIQRTQQEDSAVYLCASTFSWTGGYEQYFGPGTRLTVT.

This clone was seen a single time. The chain combines TRBV3-1 (or the pseudogene TRBV3-2) with TRBJ1-1, with TRBD1 matching over 9 bases. The CDR3 loop spans 14 amino acids. Germline V gives CDR1 LGHDT, CDR2 YNNKEL (reference sequence). The V gene end was trimmed by 4 bases and the J gene end by 4 bases; junction bases not matched to a gene: 4. The CDR3 region is CASSLRQGGTEAFF. The CDR3 DNA reads as TGTGCCAGCAGCCTCCGACAGGGGGGCACTGAAGCTTTCTTT.

The chain recombines TRBV5-1 with TRBJ1-1; no clear D. The CDR3 consists of 15 residues. V lost 1 base and J 0 bases, leaving 10 bases between the germline ends. Germline CDR1 reads SGHRS; CDR2 reads YFSETQ. CDR3 nucleotide sequence: TGCGCCAGCAGCTTGAGGAGCCAGATGAACACTGAAGCTTTCTTT. Translated, it gives CASSLRSQMNTEAFF.

The rearrangement uses TRBV6-2 or TRBV6-3 and TRBJ2-3; D gene unclear. Germline CDR1 MNHEY, CDR2 SVGEGT. Trimming cost V 2 bases and J 3 bases, with 6 bases left between them. The CDR3 is 13 amino acids. The CDR3 region is CASSYPLTDTQYF. DNA for the CDR3: TGTGCCAGCAGTTACCCTCTGACAGATACGCAGTATTTT.

The chain carries TRBV5-4 and TRBJ2-3; 10 nucleotides agree with TRBD1. Per the germline V gene, CDR1 is SGHNT and CDR2 is YYREEE (reference sequence). Losses at the gene ends were 2 bases for V and 0 bases for J; bases not matched to a gene: 3. This CDR3 region has 16 residues. CDR3 amino acids: CASSLWTGGSTDTQYF. CDR3 bases: TGTGCCAGCAGCTTATGGACAGGGGGAAGCACAGATACGCAGTATTTT.

This rearrangement joins TRBV18 to TRBJ1-2; perhaps TRBD1 as D (6 bases). The V end lost 3 bases, the J end lost 4 bases, and 15 bases lay between the germline ends. The V gene's germline CDR1 is KGHSH and CDR2 LQKENI. CDR3 size: 15 residues. CDR3: CASSPGHVRSYGYTF. The CDR3 region has the DNA TGTGCCAGCTCACCGGGACACGTACGAAGCTATGGCTACACCTTC.